The text below deals with one T cell receptor (beta chain). The record originates from a study of blood T cell repertoires in COVID-19. Germline V gene lookup returns CDR1 LNHDA and CDR2 SQIVND (reference sequence). V was cut by 1 base and J by 0 bases, with 13 bases left in between. The CDR3 covers 17 residues. Only in-frame clones appear in the TCRdb table, and some are missing; sequencing was by immunoSEQ multiplex PCR. The top ten hold about 13% of the sample, which has 200,000 or so clones, 84% seen once. The chain employs TRBV19 and TRBJ1-5, with a weak D call TRBD1 (6 bases). The sequence was obtained from a human donor in a cohort sampled during active COVID-19. The sample comprised peripheral blood. The CDR3 region has the DNA TGTGCCAGTAGTATAGGAGGGGGACGGGATAGCAATCAGCCCCAGCATTTT. Its protein product is CASSIGGGRDSNQPQHF.